This T cell receptor (beta chain) comes out of a study of shared clonotypes between healthy human individuals. Sequencing was performed with immunoSEQ multiplex PCR; in TCRdb, only in-frame clones are kept and a portion is missing. The sample contains a few million clones, roughly 93% of which appear only once. Concerning this clone: Antigen specificity is unknown.

This CDR3 has 13 amino acids. The germline V gene has CDR1 SGHNT and CDR2 YYREEE (reference sequence). V was trimmed by 4 bases and J by 6 bases, leaving 12 bases between them. Study results and caveats: Approximately 5.1% was the fraction of naive CD4 clonotypes found shared across several donors. Compared with memory subsets, naive subsets generally had larger estimated richness. Collection of samples was limited to blood; tissue repertoires likely differ.

The chain joins TRBV5-4 to TRBJ2-3; tentatively, D is TRBD2 (6 bases). This receptor was obtained from a man between 18 and 35 years old in good health. Some clones in this sample may be carry-over from other donors' samples. Sequenced: naive CD4+ T cells from PBMCs. Subset noted: CD45RA+ positively selected. The CDR3, as DNA: TGTGCCAGCAGCAACCCTAGCGTCGATACGCAGTATTTT. Protein product: CASSNPSVDTQYF.